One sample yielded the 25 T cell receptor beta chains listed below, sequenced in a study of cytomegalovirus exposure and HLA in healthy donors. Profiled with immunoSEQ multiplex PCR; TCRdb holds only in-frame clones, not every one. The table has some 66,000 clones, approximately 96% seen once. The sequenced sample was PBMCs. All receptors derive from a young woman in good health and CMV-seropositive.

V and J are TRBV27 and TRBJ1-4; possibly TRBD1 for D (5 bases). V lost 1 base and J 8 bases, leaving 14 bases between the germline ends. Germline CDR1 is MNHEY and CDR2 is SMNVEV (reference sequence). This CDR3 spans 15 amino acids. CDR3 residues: CASSLFGGSREKLFF. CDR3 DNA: TGTGCCAGCAGTTTATTCGGGGGATCAAGGGAAAAACTGTTTTTT.

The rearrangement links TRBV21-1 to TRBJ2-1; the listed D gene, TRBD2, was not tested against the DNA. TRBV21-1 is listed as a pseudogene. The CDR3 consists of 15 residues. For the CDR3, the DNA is TGTGCCAGCAGCTCAAGACTAGCGGCTAACAATGAGCAGTTCTTC. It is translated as CASSSRLAANNEQFF.

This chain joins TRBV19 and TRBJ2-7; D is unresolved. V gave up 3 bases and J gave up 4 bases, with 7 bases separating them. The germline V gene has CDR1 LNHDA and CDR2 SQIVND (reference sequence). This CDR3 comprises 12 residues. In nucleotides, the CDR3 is TGTGCCAGTAGTATTCGGGTGTACGAGCAGTACTTC. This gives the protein CASSIRVYEQYF.

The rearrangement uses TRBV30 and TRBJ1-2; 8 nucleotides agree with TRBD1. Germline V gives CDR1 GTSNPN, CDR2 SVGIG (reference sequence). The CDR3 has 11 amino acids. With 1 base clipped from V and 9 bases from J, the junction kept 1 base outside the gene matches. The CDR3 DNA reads TGTGCCTGGAGTGGACAGGGGAGCTACACCTTC. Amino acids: CAWSGQGSYTF.

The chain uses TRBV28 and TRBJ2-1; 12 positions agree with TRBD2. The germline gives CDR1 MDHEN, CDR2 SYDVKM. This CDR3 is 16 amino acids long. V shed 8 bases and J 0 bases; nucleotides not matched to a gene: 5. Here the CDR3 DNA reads TGTGCCAGCGACCCGACTAGCGGGAGCTCCTACAATGAGCAGTTCTTC. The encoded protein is CASDPTSGSSYNEQFF.

The DNA for the CDR3 is TGCGCCAGCAGCTTGGTTGTCAGTCTGGTGGATGAGCAGTTCTTC. Its protein product is CASSLVVSLVDEQFF. The gene calls are TRBV5-1 and TRBJ2-1, with D hard to call. Germline CDR1 is SGHRS and CDR2 is YFSETQ. V was shortened by 0 bases and J by 8 bases, with 15 bases between the two germline ends. The CDR3 consists of 15 residues.

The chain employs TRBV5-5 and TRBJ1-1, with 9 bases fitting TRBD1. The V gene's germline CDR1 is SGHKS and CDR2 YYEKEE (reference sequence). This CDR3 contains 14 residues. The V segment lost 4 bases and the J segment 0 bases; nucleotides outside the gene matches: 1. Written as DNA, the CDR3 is TGTGCCAGCAGCAGGACAGGGGTGAACACTGAAGCTTTCTTT. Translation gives CASSRTGVNTEAFF.

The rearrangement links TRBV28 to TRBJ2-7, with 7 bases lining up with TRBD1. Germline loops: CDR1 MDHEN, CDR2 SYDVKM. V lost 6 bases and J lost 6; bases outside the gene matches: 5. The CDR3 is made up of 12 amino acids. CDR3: CASRLTGSEQYF. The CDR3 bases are TGTGCCAGCAGGCTGACAGGGAGCGAGCAGTACTTC.

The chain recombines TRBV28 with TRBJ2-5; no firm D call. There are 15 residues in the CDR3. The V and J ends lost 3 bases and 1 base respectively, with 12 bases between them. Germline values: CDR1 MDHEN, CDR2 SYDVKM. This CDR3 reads CASSFLRELQETQYF. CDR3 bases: TGTGCCAGCAGTTTCCTCCGTGAACTCCAAGAGACCCAGTACTTC.

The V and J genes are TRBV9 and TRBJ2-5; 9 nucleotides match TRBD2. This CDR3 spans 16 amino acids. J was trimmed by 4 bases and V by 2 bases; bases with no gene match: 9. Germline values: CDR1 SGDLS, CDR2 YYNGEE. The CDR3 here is CASSVFAGGRRETQYF. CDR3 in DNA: TGTGCCAGCAGCGTTTTTGCGGGAGGGCGGAGAGAGACCCAGTACTTC.

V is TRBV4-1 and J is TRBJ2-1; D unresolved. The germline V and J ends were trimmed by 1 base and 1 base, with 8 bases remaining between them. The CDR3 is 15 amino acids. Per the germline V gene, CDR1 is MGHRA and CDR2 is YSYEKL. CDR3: CASSQATVSYNEQFF. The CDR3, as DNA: TGCGCCAGCAGCCAAGCTACGGTTTCCTACAATGAGCAGTTCTTC.

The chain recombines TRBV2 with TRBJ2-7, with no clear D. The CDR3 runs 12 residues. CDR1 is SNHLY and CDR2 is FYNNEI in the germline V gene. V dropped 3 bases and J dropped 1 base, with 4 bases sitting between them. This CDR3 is CASSERSYEQYF. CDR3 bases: TGTGCCAGCAGTGAGCGGTCCTACGAGCAGTACTTC. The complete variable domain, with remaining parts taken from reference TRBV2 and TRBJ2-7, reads EPEVTQTPSHQVTQMGQEVILRCVPISNHLYFYWYRQILGQKVEFLVSFYNNEISEKSEIFDDQFSVERPDGSNFTLKIRSTKLEDSAMYFCASSERSYEQYFGPGTRLTVT.

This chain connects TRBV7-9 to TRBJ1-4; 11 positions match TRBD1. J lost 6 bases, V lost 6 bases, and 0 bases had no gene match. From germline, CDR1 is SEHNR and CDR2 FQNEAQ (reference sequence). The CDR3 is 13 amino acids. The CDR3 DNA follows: TGTGCCAGCAGGGGACAGGGGGATGAAAAACTGTTTTTT. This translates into CASRGQGDEKLFF. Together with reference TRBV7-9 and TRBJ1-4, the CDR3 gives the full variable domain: DTGVSQNPRHKITKRGQNVTFRCDPISEHNRLYWYRQTLGQGPEFLTYFQNEAQLEKSRLLSDRFSAERPKGSFSTLEIQRTEQGDSAMYLCASRGQGDEKLFFGSGTQLSVL.

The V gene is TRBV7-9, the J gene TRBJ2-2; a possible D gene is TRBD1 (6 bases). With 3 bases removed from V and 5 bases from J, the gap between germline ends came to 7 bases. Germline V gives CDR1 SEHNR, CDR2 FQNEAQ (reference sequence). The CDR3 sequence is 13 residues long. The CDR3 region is CASSFRGTGELFF. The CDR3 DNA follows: TGTGCCAGCAGCTTCAGGGGTACCGGGGAGCTGTTTTTT. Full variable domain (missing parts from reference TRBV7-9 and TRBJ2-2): DTGVSQNPRHKITKRGQNVTFRCDPISEHNRLYWYRQTLGQGPEFLTYFQNEAQLEKSRLLSDRFSAERPKGSFSTLEIQRTEQGDSAMYLCASSFRGTGELFFGEGSRLTVL.

CDR3 nucleotide sequence: TGTGCCAGCAGCACTACAGGGACCTACGAGCAGTACTTC. This gives the protein CASSTTGTYEQYF. The rearrangement uses TRBV27 and TRBJ2-7; perhaps TRBD1 as D (6 bases). This CDR3 contains 13 residues. Germline V gene data show CDR1 as MNHEY and CDR2 as SMNVEV (reference sequence). V lost 6 bases to trimming and J lost 2 bases, with 11 bases between them.

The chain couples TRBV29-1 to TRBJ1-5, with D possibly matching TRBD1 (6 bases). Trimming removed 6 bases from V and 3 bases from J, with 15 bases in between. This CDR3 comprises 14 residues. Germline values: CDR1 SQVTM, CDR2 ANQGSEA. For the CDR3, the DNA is TGCAGCGTCCTCACAGGGAACTACAATCAGCCCCAGCATTTT. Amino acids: CSVLTGNYNQPQHF.

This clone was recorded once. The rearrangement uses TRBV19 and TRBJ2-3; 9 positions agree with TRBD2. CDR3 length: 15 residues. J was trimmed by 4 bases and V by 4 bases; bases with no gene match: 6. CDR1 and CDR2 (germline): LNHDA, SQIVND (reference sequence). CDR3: CASSKVAGVSDTQYF. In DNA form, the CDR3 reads TGTGCCAGTAGTAAGGTAGCGGGAGTGTCAGATACGCAGTATTTT.

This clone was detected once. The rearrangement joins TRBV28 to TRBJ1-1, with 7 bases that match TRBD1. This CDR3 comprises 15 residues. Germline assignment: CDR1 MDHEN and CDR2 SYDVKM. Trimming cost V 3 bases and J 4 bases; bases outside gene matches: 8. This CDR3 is CASSLNTGAVTEAFF. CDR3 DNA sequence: TGTGCCAGCAGTTTGAATACAGGGGCGGTCACTGAAGCTTTCTTT.

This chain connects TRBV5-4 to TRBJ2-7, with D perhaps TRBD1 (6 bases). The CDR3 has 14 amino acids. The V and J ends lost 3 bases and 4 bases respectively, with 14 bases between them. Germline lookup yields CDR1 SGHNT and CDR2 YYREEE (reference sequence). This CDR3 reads CASSSPGQFYEQYF. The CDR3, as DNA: TGTGCCAGCAGCTCCCCAGGACAGTTTTACGAGCAGTACTTC.

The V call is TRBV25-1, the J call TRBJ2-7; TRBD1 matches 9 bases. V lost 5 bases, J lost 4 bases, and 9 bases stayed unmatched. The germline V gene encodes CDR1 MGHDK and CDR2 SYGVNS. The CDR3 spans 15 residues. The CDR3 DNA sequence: TGTGCCAGCAGTTTGACACAGGGGGCGCCTTACGAGCAGTACTTC. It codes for CASSLTQGAPYEQYF.

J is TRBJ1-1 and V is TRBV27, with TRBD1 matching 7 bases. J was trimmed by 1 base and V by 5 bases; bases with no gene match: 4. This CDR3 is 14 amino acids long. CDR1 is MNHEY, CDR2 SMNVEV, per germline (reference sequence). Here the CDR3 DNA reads TGTGCCAGCAGTATGACAGGGACGAACACTGAAGCTTTCTTT. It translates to CASSMTGTNTEAFF.

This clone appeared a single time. CDR3 nucleotides: TGCGCCAGCAGCCAAGAGGGTAGCGGGAGGGCCATCGGAACCGGGGAGCTGTTTTTT. The encoded protein is CASSQEGSGRAIGTGELFF. The rearrangement uses TRBV4-1 and TRBJ2-2; 11 bases match TRBD2. The CDR3 runs 19 residues. The ends lost 0 bases at V and 5 bases at J; junction bases unmatched: 11. Germline loops: CDR1 MGHRA, CDR2 YSYEKL.

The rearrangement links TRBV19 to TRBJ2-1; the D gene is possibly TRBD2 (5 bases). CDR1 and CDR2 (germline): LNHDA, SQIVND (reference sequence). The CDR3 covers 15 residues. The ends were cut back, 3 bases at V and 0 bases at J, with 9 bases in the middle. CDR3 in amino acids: CASSISVYSYNEQFF. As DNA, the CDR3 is TGTGCCAGTAGTATTAGCGTTTACTCCTACAATGAGCAGTTCTTC.

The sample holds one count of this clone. For the CDR3, the DNA is TGTGCCAGCTCAAAACTCCGGGACAGTGTCTACGAGCAGTACTTC. It is translated as CASSKLRDSVYEQYF. This rearrangement joins TRBV6-1 to TRBJ2-7, with TRBD1 matching 7 bases. CDR1 and CDR2 (germline): MNHNS, SASEGT. The CDR3 totals 15 residues. The trim removed 8 bases at V and 3 bases at J, leaving 13 bases unmatched.

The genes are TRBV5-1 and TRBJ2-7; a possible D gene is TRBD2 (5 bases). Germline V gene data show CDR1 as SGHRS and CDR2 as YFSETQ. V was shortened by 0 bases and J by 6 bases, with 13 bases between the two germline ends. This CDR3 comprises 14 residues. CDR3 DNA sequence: TGCGCCAGCAGCTTGGCGGGGTCGAGCCTCGAGCAGTACTTC. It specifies CASSLAGSSLEQYF.